This entry describes one T cell receptor (beta chain). The data derive from a study of blood T cell repertoires in COVID-19. In the study overall: In each case, the material was cDNA or gDNA derived from T cells, B-cell-depleted T cells, or PBMCs.

Assay used: immunoSEQ multiplex PCR; TCRdb lists only in-frame clones, some missing. Of roughly 500,000 clones listed, nearly 90% are singletons. The CDR3 is 15 amino acids. V dropped 6 bases and J dropped 3; count of bases not matched to a gene: 8. The germline V gene has CDR1 MNHEY and CDR2 SVGAGI. The receptor was isolated from a man between 18 and 29 years old with COVID-19, enrolled during active disease. Sequencing was performed on peripheral blood. V is TRBV6-5 and J is TRBJ1-2, with TRBD1 matching 9 bases. CDR3 sequence reads: CASRKTRDRDYGYTF. DNA for the CDR3: TGTGCCAGCAGGAAGACCCGGGACAGGGACTATGGCTACACCTTC.